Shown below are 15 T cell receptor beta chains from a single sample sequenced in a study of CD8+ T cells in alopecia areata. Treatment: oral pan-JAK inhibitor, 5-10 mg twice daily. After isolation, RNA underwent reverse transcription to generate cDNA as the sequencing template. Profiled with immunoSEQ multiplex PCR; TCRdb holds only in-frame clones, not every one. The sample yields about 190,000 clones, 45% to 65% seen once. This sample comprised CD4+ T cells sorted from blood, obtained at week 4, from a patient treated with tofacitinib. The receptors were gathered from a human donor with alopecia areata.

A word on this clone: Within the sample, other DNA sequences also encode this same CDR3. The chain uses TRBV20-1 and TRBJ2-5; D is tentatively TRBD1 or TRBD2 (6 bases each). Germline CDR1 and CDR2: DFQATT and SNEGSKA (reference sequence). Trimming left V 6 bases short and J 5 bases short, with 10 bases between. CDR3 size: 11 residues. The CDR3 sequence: CSARGGETQYF. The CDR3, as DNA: TGCAGTGCCCGAGGGGGGGAGACCCAGTACTTC.

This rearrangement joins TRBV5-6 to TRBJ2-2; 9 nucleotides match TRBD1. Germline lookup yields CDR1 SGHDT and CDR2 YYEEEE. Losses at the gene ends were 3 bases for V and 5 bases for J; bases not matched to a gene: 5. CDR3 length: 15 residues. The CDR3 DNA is TGTGCCAGCAGCTCCGGGACAGGGTTTACCGGGGAGCTGTTTTTT. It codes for CASSSGTGFTGELFF.

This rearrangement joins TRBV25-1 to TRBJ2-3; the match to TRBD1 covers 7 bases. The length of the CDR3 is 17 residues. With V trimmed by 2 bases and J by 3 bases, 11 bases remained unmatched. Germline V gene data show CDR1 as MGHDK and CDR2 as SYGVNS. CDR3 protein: CASSETGIGTVTDTQYF. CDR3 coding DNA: TGTGCCAGCAGTGAAACCGGTATAGGGACAGTTACAGATACGCAGTATTTT.

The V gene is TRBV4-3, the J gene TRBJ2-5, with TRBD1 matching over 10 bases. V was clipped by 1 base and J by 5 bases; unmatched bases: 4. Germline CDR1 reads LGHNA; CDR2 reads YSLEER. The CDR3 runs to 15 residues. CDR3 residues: CASSQGDRGLETQYF. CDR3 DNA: TGCGCCAGCAGCCAAGGCGACAGGGGGCTGGAGACCCAGTACTTC.

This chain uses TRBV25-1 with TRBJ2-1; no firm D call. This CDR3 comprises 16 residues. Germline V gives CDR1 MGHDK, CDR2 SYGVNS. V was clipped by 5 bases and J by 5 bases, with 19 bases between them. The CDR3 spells CASSSTTAEKHNEQFF. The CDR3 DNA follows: TGTGCCAGCAGTAGTACTACGGCCGAGAAACACAATGAGCAGTTCTTC.

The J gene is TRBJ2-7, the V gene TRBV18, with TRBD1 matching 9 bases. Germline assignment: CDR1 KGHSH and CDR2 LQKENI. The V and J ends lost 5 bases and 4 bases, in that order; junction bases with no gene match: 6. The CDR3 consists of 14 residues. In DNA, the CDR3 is TGTGCCAGCTCAGGCGGGACAGGGAGTTACGAGCAGTACTTC. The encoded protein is CASSGGTGSYEQYF.

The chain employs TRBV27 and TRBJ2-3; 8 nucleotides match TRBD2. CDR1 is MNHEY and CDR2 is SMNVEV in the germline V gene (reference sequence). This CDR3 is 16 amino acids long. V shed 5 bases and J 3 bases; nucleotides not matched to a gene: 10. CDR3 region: CASSLEAGVGTDTQYF. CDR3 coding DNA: TGTGCCAGCAGTCTCGAAGCGGGAGTGGGAACAGATACGCAGTATTTT.

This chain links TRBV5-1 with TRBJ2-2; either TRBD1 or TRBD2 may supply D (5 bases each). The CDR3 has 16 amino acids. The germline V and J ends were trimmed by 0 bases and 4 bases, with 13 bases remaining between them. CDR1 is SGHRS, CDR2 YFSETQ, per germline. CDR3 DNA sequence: TGCGCCAGCAGCTTGGGCCCAGGGACGGGCACCGGGGAGCTGTTTTTT. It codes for CASSLGPGTGTGELFF.

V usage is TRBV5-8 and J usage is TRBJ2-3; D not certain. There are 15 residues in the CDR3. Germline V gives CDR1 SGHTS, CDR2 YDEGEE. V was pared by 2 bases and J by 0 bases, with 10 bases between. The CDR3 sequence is CASSLPSDSTDTQYF. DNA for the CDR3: TGTGCCAGCAGCTTACCCTCCGACAGCACAGATACGCAGTATTTT.

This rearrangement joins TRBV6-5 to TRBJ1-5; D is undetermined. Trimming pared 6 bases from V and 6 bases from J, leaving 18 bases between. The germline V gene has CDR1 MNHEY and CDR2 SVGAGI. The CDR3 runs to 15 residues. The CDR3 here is CASSREGRAGQPQHF. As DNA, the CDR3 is TGTGCCAGCAGCCGGGAGGGAAGGGCGGGTCAGCCCCAGCATTTT.

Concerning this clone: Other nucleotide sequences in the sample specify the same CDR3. CDR3 loop: CASREGNQPQHF. The CDR3 coding sequence is TGTGCCAGTCGGGAGGGCAATCAGCCCCAGCATTTT. This sequence joins TRBV28 and TRBJ1-5; no reliable D call. The CDR3 contains 12 residues. The V gene's germline CDR1 is MDHEN and CDR2 SYDVKM. V was trimmed by 9 bases and J by 2 bases, leaving 8 bases between them.

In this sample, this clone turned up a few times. The CDR3 region is CSVEDTYEQYF. As DNA, the CDR3 is TGCAGCGTTGAGGACACCTACGAGCAGTACTTC. The rearrangement links TRBV29-1 to TRBJ2-5, with D perhaps matching TRBD1 (5 bases). The DNA end is more similar to TRBJ2-7, so the J call may be wrong. Germline V gene sequence: CDR1 SQVTM, CDR2 ANQGSEA. CDR3 length: 11 residues.

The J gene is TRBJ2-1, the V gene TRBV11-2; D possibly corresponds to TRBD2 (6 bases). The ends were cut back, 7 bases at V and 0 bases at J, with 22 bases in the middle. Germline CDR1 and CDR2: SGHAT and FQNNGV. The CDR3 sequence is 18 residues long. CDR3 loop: CASTFRVSGFSSYNEQFF. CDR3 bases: TGTGCCAGCACTTTCCGAGTTAGCGGCTTTAGCTCCTACAATGAGCAGTTCTTC.

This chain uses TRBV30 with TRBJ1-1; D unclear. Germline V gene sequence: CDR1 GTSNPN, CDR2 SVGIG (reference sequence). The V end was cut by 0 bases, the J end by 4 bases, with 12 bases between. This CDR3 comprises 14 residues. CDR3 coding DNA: TGTGCCTGGAGTGTAGAGCCGCCGGGCACTGAAGCTTTCTTT. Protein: CAWSVEPPGTEAFF.

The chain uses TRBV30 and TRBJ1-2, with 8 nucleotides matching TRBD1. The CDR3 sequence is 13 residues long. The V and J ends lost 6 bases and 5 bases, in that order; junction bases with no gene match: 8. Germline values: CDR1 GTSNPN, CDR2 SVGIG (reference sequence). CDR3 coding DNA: TGTGCCTGCCCCCGGAGACAGGGGTATGGCTACACCTTC. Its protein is CACPRRQGYGYTF.